Given below is one T cell receptor (beta chain) in context. The study assigned cohorts using participant-reported clinical history. Two consecutive negative NP/OP PCR tests, clearance, or resolved symptoms defined Cohort 3 recovery. The sample belongs to a study of blood T cell repertoires in COVID-19. TCRdb's table, derived via immunoSEQ multiplex PCR, lists solely in-frame clones and lacks some. The sample lists 200,000 to 250,000 clones, roughly 87% occurring once. The length of the CDR3 is 14 residues. V shed 3 bases and J shed 6 bases, with 14 bases lying between them. Germline V gives CDR1 SEHNR, CDR2 FQNEAQ (reference sequence).

The sample taken for sequencing was PBMCs or T cells enriched from blood (not recorded which). This clonotype was sampled from a man aged 25 to 45 who had recovered from COVID-19. V is TRBV7-9 and J is TRBJ1-1; D is unclear. In DNA form, the CDR3 reads TGTGCCAGCAGCTTTCAAGGCAGAGGCGCTGAAGCTTTCTTT. As protein: CASSFQGRGAEAFF.